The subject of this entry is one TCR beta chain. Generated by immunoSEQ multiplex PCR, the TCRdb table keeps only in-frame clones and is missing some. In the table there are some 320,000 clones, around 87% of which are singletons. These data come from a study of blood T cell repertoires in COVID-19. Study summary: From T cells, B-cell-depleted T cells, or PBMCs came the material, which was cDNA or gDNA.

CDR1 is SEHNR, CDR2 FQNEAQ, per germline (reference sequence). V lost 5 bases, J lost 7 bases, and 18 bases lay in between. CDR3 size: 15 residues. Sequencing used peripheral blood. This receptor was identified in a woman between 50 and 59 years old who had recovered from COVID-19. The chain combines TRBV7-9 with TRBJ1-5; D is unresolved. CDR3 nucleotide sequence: TGTGCCAGCAGCGGCACGGACGGCCCGGGGCAGCCCCAGCATTTT. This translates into CASSGTDGPGQPQHF.